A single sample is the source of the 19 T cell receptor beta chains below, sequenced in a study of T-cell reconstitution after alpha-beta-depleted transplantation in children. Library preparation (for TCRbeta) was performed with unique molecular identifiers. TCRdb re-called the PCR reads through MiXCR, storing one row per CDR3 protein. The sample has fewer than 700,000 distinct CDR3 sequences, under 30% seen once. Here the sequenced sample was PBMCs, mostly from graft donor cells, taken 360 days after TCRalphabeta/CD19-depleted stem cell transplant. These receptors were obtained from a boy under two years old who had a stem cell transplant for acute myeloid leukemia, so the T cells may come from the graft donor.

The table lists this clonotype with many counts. CDR3 DNA: TGTGCCAGCAGCCAAGGGCGGGTAGGGTCCTACAATGAGCAGTTCTTC. Encoded protein: CASSQGRVGSYNEQFF. This rearrangement joins TRBV3-1 to TRBJ2-1, with D perhaps matching TRBD2 (5 bases). V lost 1 base to trimming and J lost 1 base, with 11 bases between them. CDR1 is LGHDT, CDR2 YNNKEL, per germline (reference sequence). The CDR3 sequence is 16 residues long.

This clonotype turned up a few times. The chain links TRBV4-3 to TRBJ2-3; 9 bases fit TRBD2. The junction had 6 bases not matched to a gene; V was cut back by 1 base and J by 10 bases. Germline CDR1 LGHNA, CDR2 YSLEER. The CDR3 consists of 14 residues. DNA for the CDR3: TGCGCCAGCAGCCAAGGTCTAGCGGGGATGGCGCAGTATTTT. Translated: CASSQGLAGMAQYF.

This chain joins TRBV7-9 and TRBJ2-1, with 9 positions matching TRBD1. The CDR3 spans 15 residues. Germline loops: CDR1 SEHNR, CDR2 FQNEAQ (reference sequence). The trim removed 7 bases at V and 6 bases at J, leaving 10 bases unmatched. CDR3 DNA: TGTGCCAGCAACCCGGGGGACAGGGTGTTCAATGAGCAGTTCTTC. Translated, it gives CASNPGDRVFNEQFF.

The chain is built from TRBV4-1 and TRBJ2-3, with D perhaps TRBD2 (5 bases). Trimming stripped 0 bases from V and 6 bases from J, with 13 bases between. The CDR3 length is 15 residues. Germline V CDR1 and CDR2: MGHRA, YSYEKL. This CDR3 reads CASSQDGPEGDTQYF. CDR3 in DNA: TGCGCCAGCAGCCAAGATGGGCCAGAGGGCGATACGCAGTATTTT.

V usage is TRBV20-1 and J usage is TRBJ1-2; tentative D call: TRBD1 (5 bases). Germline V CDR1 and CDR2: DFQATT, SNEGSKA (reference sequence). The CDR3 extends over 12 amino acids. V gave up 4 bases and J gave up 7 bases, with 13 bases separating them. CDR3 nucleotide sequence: TGCAGTGCTACGAAGGGGCCTGGTGGCTACACCTTC. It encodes CSATKGPGGYTF.

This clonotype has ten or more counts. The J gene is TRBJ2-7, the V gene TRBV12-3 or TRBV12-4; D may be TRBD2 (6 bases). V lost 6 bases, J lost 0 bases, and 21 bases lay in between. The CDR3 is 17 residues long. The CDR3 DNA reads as TGTGCCAGCAGCCTAAAAGGGCTGGGGGGTCCCTCCTACGAGCAGTACTTC. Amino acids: CASSLKGLGGPSYEQYF.

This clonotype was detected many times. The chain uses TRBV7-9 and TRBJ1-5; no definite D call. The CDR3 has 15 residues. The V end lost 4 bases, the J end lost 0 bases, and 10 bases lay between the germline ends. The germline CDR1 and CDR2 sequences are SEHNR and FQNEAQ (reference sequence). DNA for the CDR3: TGTGCCAGCAGCTCCCAGACGGATAGCAATCAGCCCCAGCATTTT. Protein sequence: CASSSQTDSNQPQHF. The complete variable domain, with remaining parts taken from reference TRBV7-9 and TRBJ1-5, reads DTGVSQNPRHKITKRGQNVTFRCDPISEHNRLYWYRQTLGQGPEFLTYFQNEAQLEKSRLLSDRFSAERPKGSFSTLEIQRTEQGDSAMYLCASSSQTDSNQPQHFGDGTRLSIL.

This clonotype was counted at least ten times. The CDR3 DNA reads as TGTGCCAGCAGCTTACAACCGGGTTCCCTCTCTGGAAACACCATATATTTT. Its protein is CASSLQPGSLSGNTIYF. The chain joins TRBV7-2 to TRBJ1-3; D is unresolved. Trimming pared 2 bases from V and 0 bases from J, leaving 14 bases between. CDR3 length: 17 residues. The germline gives CDR1 SGHTA, CDR2 FQGNSA.

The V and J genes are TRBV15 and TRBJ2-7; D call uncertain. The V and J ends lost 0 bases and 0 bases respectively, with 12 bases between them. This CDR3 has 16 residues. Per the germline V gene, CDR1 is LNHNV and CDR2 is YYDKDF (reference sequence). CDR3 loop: CATSRDSPVNSYEQYF. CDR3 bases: TGTGCCACCAGCAGAGATAGCCCAGTAAACTCCTACGAGCAGTACTTC.

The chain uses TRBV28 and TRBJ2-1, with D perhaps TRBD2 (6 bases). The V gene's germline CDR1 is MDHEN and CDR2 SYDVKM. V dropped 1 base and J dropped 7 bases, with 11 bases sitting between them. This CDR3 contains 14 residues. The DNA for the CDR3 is TGTGCCAGCAGTTTATTTCGACTAGGGAATGAGCAGTTCTTC. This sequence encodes CASSLFRLGNEQFF.

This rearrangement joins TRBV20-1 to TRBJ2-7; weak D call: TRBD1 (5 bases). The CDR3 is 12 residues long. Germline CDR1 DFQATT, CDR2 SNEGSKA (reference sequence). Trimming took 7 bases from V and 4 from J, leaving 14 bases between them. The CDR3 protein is CSVQGTRYEQYV. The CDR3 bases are TGCAGTGTTCAGGGAACTCGGTACGAGCAGTACGTC.

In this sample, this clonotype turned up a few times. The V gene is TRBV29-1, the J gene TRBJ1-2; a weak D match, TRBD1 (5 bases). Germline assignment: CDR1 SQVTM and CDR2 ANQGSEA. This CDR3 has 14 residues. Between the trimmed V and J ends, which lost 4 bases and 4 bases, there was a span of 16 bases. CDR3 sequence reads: CSVAEGTGFYGYTF. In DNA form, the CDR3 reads TGCAGCGTTGCGGAAGGGACCGGATTCTATGGCTACACCTTC.

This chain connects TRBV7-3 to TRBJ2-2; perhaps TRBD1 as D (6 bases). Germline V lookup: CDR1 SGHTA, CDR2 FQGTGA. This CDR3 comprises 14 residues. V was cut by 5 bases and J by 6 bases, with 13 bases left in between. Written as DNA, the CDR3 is TGTGCCAGCAGCGCAAACAGGGAGCCCGGGGAGCTGTTTTTT. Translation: CASSANREPGELFF.

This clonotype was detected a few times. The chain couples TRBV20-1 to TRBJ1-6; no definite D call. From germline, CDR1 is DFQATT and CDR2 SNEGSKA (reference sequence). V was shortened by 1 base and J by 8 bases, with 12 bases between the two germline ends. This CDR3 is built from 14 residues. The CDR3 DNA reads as TGCAGTGCTAGAGGGGCGGGTGGTGATTCACCCCTCCACTTT. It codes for CSARGAGGDSPLHF.

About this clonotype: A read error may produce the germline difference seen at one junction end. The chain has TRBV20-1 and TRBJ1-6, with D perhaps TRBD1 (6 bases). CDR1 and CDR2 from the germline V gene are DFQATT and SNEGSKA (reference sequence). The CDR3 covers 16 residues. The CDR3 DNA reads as TGCAGTGGTAGAATGGTTTCGGGGGCAGGGAATTCACCCCTCCACTTT. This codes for CSGRMVSGAGNSPLHF.

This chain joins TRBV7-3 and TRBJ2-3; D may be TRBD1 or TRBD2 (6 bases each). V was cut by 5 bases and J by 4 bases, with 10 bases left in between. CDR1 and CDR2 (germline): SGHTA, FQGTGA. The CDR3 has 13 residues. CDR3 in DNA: TGTGCCAGCAGCCGAGGGGGGTCAGATACGCAGTATTTT. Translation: CASSRGGSDTQYF.

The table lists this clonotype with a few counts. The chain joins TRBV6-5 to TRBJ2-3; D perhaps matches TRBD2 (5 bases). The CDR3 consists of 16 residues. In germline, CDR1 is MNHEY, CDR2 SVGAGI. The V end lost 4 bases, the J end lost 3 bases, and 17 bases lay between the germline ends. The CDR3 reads CASSLRARAATDTQYF. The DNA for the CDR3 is TGTGCCAGCAGTTTGCGGGCCCGGGCAGCGACAGATACGCAGTATTTT.

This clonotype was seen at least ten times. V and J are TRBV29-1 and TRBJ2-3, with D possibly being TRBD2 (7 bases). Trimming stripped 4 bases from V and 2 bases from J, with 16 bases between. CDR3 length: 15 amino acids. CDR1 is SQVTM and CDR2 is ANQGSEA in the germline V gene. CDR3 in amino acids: CSVGGGRFHTDTQYF. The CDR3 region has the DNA TGCAGCGTTGGGGGGGGCCGTTTTCACACAGATACGCAGTATTTT.

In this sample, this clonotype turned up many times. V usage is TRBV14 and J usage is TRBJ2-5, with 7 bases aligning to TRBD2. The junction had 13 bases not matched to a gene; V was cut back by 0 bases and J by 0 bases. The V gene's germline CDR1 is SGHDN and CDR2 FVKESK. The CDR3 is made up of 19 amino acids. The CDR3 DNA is TGTGCCAGCAGCCAAGAAGGGACCCTAGCGGTCCTTAACCAAGAGACCCAGTACTTC. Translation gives CASSQEGTLAVLNQETQYF.